The next 11 T cell receptor beta chains were all read from a single sample in a study of blood T cells in healthy people across ages. Primers used in a second PCR of roughly 7 to 12 cycles were a sample-barcoded 5' primer and a J-beta primer mix. MiXCR, applied by TCRdb to the 5' RACE reads, yields one record per CDR3 protein. The sample holds 1.5 million to 2 million distinct CDR3 sequences; approximately 39% are singletons and the top ten take 23%. The sequenced sample was blood. The receptors were gathered from a human donor in good health.

This chain connects TRBV5-1 to TRBJ2-7; 9 nucleotides line up with TRBD1. V dropped 4 bases and J dropped 4; count of bases not matched to a gene: 12. The CDR3 length is 16 residues. Germline CDR1 and CDR2: SGHRS and YFSETQ. The chain's CDR3 is CASSLIGSGTGYEQYF. The CDR3, as DNA: TGCGCCAGCAGCCTAATCGGATCCGGGACAGGGTACGAGCAGTACTTC.

The chain links TRBV3-1 to TRBJ1-2, with TRBD1 matching over 8 bases. The CDR3 totals 15 residues. The V gene end was trimmed by 0 bases and the J gene end by 7 bases; junction bases not matched to a gene: 7. Per germline, CDR1 LGHDT and CDR2 YNNKEL (reference sequence). CDR3 DNA sequence: TGTGCCAGCAGCCAAGACCCATCAGGGGGCAGTGGCTACACCTTC. This gives the protein CASSQDPSGGSGYTF. Variable domain in full (rest from reference TRBV3-1 and TRBJ1-2): DTAVSQTPKYLVTQMGNDKSIKCEQNLGHDTMYWYKQDSKKFLKIMFSYNNKELIINETVPNRFSPKSPDKAHLNLHINSLELGDSAVYFCASSQDPSGGSGYTFGSGTRLTVV.

This clonotype was counted between two and nine times. The chain joins TRBV3-1 to TRBJ2-7; TRBD2 aligns across 8 bases. The CDR3 extends over 20 amino acids. Germline V gives CDR1 LGHDT, CDR2 YNNKEL (reference sequence). The J segment lost 5 bases and the V segment lost 0 bases, leaving 21 bases of the junction unmatched. CDR3 residues: CASSQDYNPNRLAIMDEQYF. The CDR3 DNA is TGTGCCAGCAGCCAAGACTACAACCCAAATAGACTAGCGATCATGGACGAGCAGTACTTC.

In its sample, this clonotype was seen once. This sequence joins TRBV29-1 and TRBJ2-1, with a possible D match to TRBD2 (6 bases). The CDR3 totals 16 residues. Trimming pared 3 bases from V and 0 bases from J, leaving 15 bases between. Looked up from germline, CDR1 is SQVTM and CDR2 is ANQGSEA. The DNA for the CDR3 is TGCAGCGTTGAGGGGGGATCCCGTTCCTCCTACAATGAGCAGTTCTTC. It specifies CSVEGGSRSSYNEQFF.

This clonotype was seen more than once but under ten times. CDR3 in amino acids: CSASRDGEETQYF. In DNA form, the CDR3 reads TGCAGTGCTAGCAGGGACGGGGAAGAGACCCAGTACTTC. The genes are TRBV20-1 and TRBJ2-5; D may match TRBD1 or TRBD2 (5 bases each). Germline CDR1 reads DFQATT; CDR2 reads SNEGSKA (reference sequence). The CDR3 is 13 residues long. Trimming cost V 3 bases and J 3 bases, with 11 bases left between them.

The V and J genes are TRBV7-2 and TRBJ2-7; TRBD2 aligns across 7 bases. The V segment lost 5 bases and the J segment 3 bases; nucleotides outside the gene matches: 7. This CDR3 is 14 amino acids long. Per germline, CDR1 SGHTA and CDR2 FQGNSA. DNA for the CDR3: TGTGCCAGCAGCCAAATGGGGGGGGGCTACGAGCAGTACTTC. It yields the protein CASSQMGGGYEQYF.

This rearrangement joins TRBV28 to TRBJ1-2; maybe TRBD1 (5 bases). The CDR3 is 13 amino acids. Germline-derived CDR1 and CDR2 are MDHEN and SYDVKM. The ends were cut back, 4 bases at V and 7 bases at J, with 13 bases in the middle. CDR3 sequence: CASSWTIGSGYTF. CDR3 sequence (DNA): TGTGCCAGCAGTTGGACAATCGGGAGTGGCTACACCTTC.

This clonotype was counted at least ten times. CDR3: CASSDEGGSTDTQYF. The CDR3 DNA reads as TGTGCCAGCAGTGACGAGGGGGGGAGCACAGATACGCAGTATTTT. The rearrangement links TRBV6-4 to TRBJ2-3, with D tentatively TRBD2 (7 bases). The germline CDR1 and CDR2 sequences are MRHNA and SNTAGT. V was shortened by 2 bases and J by 0 bases, with 9 bases between the two germline ends. This CDR3 spans 15 amino acids.

V is TRBV30 and J is TRBJ2-4; maybe TRBD2 (5 bases). The germline V gene has CDR1 GTSNPN and CDR2 SVGIG (reference sequence). The CDR3 runs 12 residues. V gave up 1 base and J gave up 7 bases, with 8 bases separating them. The CDR3 spells CAWSGTGNIQYF. The CDR3 region has the DNA TGTGCCTGGAGTGGGACTGGGAACATTCAGTACTTC.

J is TRBJ1-6 and V is TRBV15; no definite D call. Germline V gene data show CDR1 as LNHNV and CDR2 as YYDKDF (reference sequence). The CDR3 is made up of 16 amino acids. Trimming pared 4 bases from V and 8 bases from J, leaving 18 bases between. The CDR3 here is CATSTEPGYMDSPLHF. CDR3 in DNA: TGTGCCACCAGCACGGAACCCGGGTATATGGATTCACCCCTCCACTTT.

The rearrangement links TRBV5-1 to TRBJ2-7; 7 positions agree with TRBD1. The CDR3 consists of 15 residues. Germline V gene sequence: CDR1 SGHRS, CDR2 YFSETQ. Trimming at V came to 7 bases and at J to 6 bases, leaving 16 bases not matched to a gene. CDR3 loop: CASGAYPGQASEQYF. In nucleotides, the CDR3 is TGCGCCAGCGGCGCCTACCCCGGACAGGCATCCGAGCAGTACTTC. Combining the CDR3 with reference TRBV5-1 and TRBJ2-7 gives the whole variable domain KAGVTQTPRYLIKTRGQQVTLSCSPISGHRSVSWYQQTPGQGLQFLFEYFSETQRNKGNFPGRFSGRQFSNSRSEMNVSTLELGDSALYLCASGAYPGQASEQYFGPGTRLTVT.